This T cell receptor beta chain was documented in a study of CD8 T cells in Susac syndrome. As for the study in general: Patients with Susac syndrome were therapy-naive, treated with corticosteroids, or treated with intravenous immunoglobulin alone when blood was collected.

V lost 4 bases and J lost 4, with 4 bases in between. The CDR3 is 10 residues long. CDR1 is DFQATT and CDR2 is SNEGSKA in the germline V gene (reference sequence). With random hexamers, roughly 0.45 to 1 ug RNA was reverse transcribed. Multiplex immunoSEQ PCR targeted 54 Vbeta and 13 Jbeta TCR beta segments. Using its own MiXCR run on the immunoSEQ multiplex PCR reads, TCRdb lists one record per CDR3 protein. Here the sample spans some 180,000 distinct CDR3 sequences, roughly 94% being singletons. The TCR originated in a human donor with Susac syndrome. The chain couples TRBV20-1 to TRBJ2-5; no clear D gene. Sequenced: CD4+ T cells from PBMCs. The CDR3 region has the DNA TGCAGTGCTATCTCAGAGACCCAGTACTTC. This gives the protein CSAISETQYF.